This T cell receptor (beta chain) stems from a study of human T cells and chemical hapten exposure. This clonotype was counted ten times or more. Germline values: CDR1 SGDLS, CDR2 YYNGEE. With V trimmed by 0 bases and J by 1 base, 0 bases remained unmatched. The CDR3 is 14 amino acids. TCRdb reanalysed the RACE reads using MiXCR and keeps one entry per CDR3 protein. The profile shows tens of thousands of distinct CDR3 sequences, 11% of them singletons. Time point described: patch test 3, about 24 weeks after DPC sensitization. Documented treatment: therapeutic diphenylcyclopropenone sensitization with weekly scalp DPC.

The specimen was whole blood, collected in connection with sensitization to the hapten diphenylcyclopropenone (DPC). The rearrangement uses TRBV9 and TRBJ1-1, with TRBD1 matching 7 bases. The source of this sequence is a woman aged 25 to 39 with alopecia areata. Some clones in this sample may be carry-over from other donors' samples. The DNA of the CDR3 is TGTGCCAGCAGCGTAGGGGACAGGAACACTGAAGCTTTCTTT. The encoded protein is CASSVGDRNTEAFF.